This is a list of T cell receptor beta chains from one sample in a study of shared clonotypes between healthy human individuals. Measured with immunoSEQ multiplex PCR; TCRdb has only the in-frame clones, and not every one. The table includes approximately 720,000 clones, approximately 79% detected once. Sequencing input: memory CD4+ T cells sorted from blood. The receptors come from a woman in her 30s in good health. CDR3s include the opening cysteine and the closing phenylalanine or tryptophan. Each record gives: D gene, J gene, clone size, V gene, CDR3 protein, CDR3 DNA. The D gene is left open where the match is weak. The size field is filled for only some rows; it gives once, few, many or a size class.

>TRBD1|TRBJ1-4|-|TRBV10-1
CASSSGQTSGTNEKLFF
TGCGCCAGCAGCTCGGGACAGACCTCGGGAACTAATGAAAAACTGTTTTTT
>-|TRBJ1-2|few|TRBV9
CASSSTTGRNYGYTF
TGTGCCAGCAGCTCCACCACCGGACGCAACTATGGCTACACCTTC
>TRBD1|TRBJ1-3|-|TRBV28
CASSLRALGTGSYGNTIYF
TGTGCCAGCAGTTTACGGGCCCTCGGGACAGGTTCCTATGGAAACACCATATATTTT
>-|TRBJ2-2|once|TRBV5-4
CASSGGPTNTGELFF
TGTGCCAGCAGCGGGGGACCGACCAACACCGGGGAGCTGTTTTTT
>-|TRBJ2-7|once|TRBV30
CAWGVGDEQYF
TGTGCCTGGGGGGTCGGGGACGAGCAGTACTTC
>-|TRBJ2-3|-|TRBV21-1
CASSKASFKGTSGRGNTQYF
TGTGCCAGCAGCAAAGCATCCTTCAAGGGGACTAGCGGGAGAGGAAATACGCAGTATTTT
>TRBD2|TRBJ2-1|-|TRBV4-2
CASSPVGLAGKNEQFF
TGTGCCAGCAGCCCCGTGGGACTAGCGGGGAAAAATGAGCAGTTCTTC
>-|TRBJ2-3|-|TRBV2
CASTGTITDTQYF
TGTGCCAGCACCGGGACGATCACAGATACGCAGTATTTT
>-|TRBJ2-5|-|TRBV28
CASSLGGVRETQYF
TGTGCCAGCAGTTTAGGGGGTGTTCGCGAGACCCAGTACTTC
>TRBD2|TRBJ2-7|many|TRBV5-1
CASSPGLAGFEYF
TGCGCCAGCAGCCCGGGACTAGCGGGATTCGAGTACTTC
>-|TRBJ2-2|few|TRBV5-1
CASSLAVGAGELFF
TGCGCCAGCAGCTTGGCGGTGGGGGCCGGGGAGCTGTTTTTT
>TRBD1|TRBJ1-2|-|TRBV18
CASSPPDRVAGYTF
TGTGCCAGCTCACCACCCGACAGGGTTGCTGGCTACACCTTC
>-|TRBJ2-3|-|TRBV7-9
CASSLIRGPSTDTQYF
TGTGCCAGCAGCTTAATTCGGGGGCCTAGCACAGATACGCAGTATTTT
>-|TRBJ1-5|once|TRBV6-5
CASSYSRLSNQPQHF
TGTGCCAGCAGTTACTCCAGGCTGTCCAATCAGCCCCAGCATTTT
>-|TRBJ1-4|few|TRBV28
CASSTQSGLRNEKLFF
TGTGCCAGCAGCACCCAATCAGGGCTTCGAAATGAAAAACTGTTTTTT
>TRBD2|TRBJ2-4|-|TRBV2
CASSEREGVQYF
TGTGCCAGCAGTGAGCGGGAGGGGGTTCAGTACTTC
>-|TRBJ1-2|-|TRBV19
CASSMRTASWYGYTF
TGTGCCAGTAGTATGAGGACAGCCTCCTGGTATGGCTACACCTTC
>-|TRBJ2-1|-|TRBV5-1
CASSAQDVEQFF
TGCGCCAGCAGCGCACAAGATGTAGAGCAGTTCTTC
>-|TRBJ2-5|-|TRBV5-6
CASSLLDLVETQYF
TGTGCCAGCAGCTTACTCGACCTAGTGGAGACCCAGTACTTC
>-|TRBJ2-2|-|TRBV9
CASSYTGELFF
TGTGCCAGCAGCTACACCGGGGAGCTGTTTTTT
>-|TRBJ2-5|once|TRBV19
CASSSAIQETQYF
TGTGCCAGTAGTAGCGCAATCCAAGAGACCCAGTACTTC
>TRBD2|TRBJ2-5|-|TRBV6-6
CASSSGLAGALGTQYF
TGTGCCAGCAGTTCCGGACTAGCGGGAGCGTTAGGGACCCAGTACTTC
>-|TRBJ2-7|few|TRBV2
CASVEDRDASSYEQYF
TGTGCCAGCGTAGAAGACCGGGACGCCAGCTCCTACGAGCAGTACTTC
>TRBD1|TRBJ1-2|-|TRBV27
CASSFRDRGDGYTF
TGTGCCAGCAGTTTTCGGGACAGGGGAGATGGCTACACCTTC
>-|TRBJ2-1|-|TRBV10-1
CASSESMRAGNNEQFF
TGCGCCAGCAGTGAGTCTATGCGGGCGGGGAACAATGAGCAGTTCTTC
>TRBD1|TRBJ1-3|-|TRBV7-2
CASSLVGQGGAGNTIYF
TGTGCCAGCAGCTTAGTTGGACAGGGAGGCGCTGGAAACACCATATATTTT
>-|TRBJ1-1|-|TRBV9
CASSSGYFNTEAFF
TGTGCCAGCAGCTCAGGGTATTTCAACACTGAAGCTTTCTTT
>-|TRBJ1-4|-|TRBV4-1
CASSRSLGEKLFF
TGCGCCAGCAGCCGGTCCCTAGGGGAAAAACTGTTTTTT
>TRBD1|TRBJ1-1|few|TRBV5-1
CASSLDAPGGEAFF
TGCGCCAGCAGCTTGGACGCGCCAGGGGGCGAAGCTTTCTTT
>-|TRBJ2-7|-|TRBV2
CASSDTLTYEQYF
TGTGCCAGCAGTGACACACTTACCTACGAGCAGTACTTC
>-|TRBJ2-5|-|TRBV2
CASSESGFVGETQYF
TGTGCCAGCAGTGAAAGCGGGTTTGTTGGGGAGACCCAGTACTTC
>-|TRBJ1-5|-|TRBV15
CATSRDGGGSQPQHF
TGTGCCACCAGCAGAGATGGTGGGGGGTCTCAGCCCCAGCATTTT
>TRBD2|TRBJ2-7|many|TRBV4-2
CASSQGGRWASGKRNEQYF
TGTGCCAGCAGCCAAGGCGGGCGTTGGGCTAGCGGGAAGAGGAACGAGCAGTACTTC
>-|TRBJ2-1|-|TRBV5-1
CASSVGLYNEQFF
TGCGCCAGCAGCGTGGGACTTTACAATGAGCAGTTCTTC
>TRBD2|TRBJ2-1|-|TRBV5-4
CASSRGEAGGPNEQFF
TGTGCCAGCAGCCGGGGGGAAGCGGGAGGGCCGAATGAGCAGTTCTTC
>-|TRBJ1-2|-|TRBV18
CASSPNPPDWYTF
TGTGCCAGCTCACCAAACCCTCCGGACTGGTACACCTTC
>TRBD2|TRBJ2-5|-|TRBV7-3
CASSLGDYRLETQYF
TGTGCCAGCAGCTTAGGGGACTACCGTCTGGAGACCCAGTACTTC
>TRBD1|TRBJ2-5|-|TRBV5-1
CASREGTGGGETQYF
TGCGCCAGCAGGGAGGGGACAGGGGGCGGCGAGACCCAGTACTTC